This T cell receptor (beta chain) was obtained from a study of vaccination effects on CD4 cells after COVID-19. Looking at the study overall: Among convalescent patients, two provided samples 16 days and one week before vaccination.

Using immunoSEQ multiplex PCR, the repertoire was profiled, and TCRdb retains in-frame clones only, with some absent. Of under 55,000 clones listed, around 80% are singletons. Germline lookup yields CDR1 GTSNPN and CDR2 SVGIG (reference sequence). The CDR3 has 14 amino acids. With 0 bases clipped from V and 7 bases from J, the junction kept 6 bases outside the gene matches. The table lists this clone with a few counts. Its antigen is unidentified. Using viral peptide pools, the ViraFEST assay grew out antigen-specific CD4+ T cells prior to sequencing. On day 10 of culture, CD4+ T cells were separated out. This person caught SARS-CoV-2 sometime from March to December 2020, and PCR testing confirmed the infection. Every well got a few million PBMC, which were grown with 8.5 to 10 IU/ml IL-2 and around 10 ug/ml peptides. Points from the study as a whole: Sampling in the study covered few convalescent patients and included no early post-infection timepoints. After vaccination, at late timepoints, clones induced by infection and by vaccine contracted markedly.

The chain links TRBV30 to TRBJ1-5, with 7 bases that match TRBD1. This sequence was found in a human donor who had a prior SARS-CoV-2 infection. The specimen was CD4+ T cells from PBMCs cultured with a peptide pool, collected before COVID-19 vaccination. The CDR3, as DNA: TGTGCCTGGAGTGTACCCCAGGGGGTGCAGCCCCAGCATTTT. The encoded protein is CAWSVPQGVQPQHF.